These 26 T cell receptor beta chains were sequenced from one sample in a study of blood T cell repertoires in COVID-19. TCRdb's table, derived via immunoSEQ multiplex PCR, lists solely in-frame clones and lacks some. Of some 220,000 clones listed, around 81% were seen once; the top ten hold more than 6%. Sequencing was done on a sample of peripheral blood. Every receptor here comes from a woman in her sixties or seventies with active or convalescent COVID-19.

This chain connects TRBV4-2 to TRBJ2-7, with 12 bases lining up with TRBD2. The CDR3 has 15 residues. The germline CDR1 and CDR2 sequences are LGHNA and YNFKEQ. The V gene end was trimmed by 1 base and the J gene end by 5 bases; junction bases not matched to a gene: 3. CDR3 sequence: CASSQGTSGTNEQYF. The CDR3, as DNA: TGTGCCAGCAGCCAAGGGACTAGCGGGACGAACGAGCAGTACTTC.

CDR3 amino acids: CAWRKEESNEQFF. The CDR3 DNA follows: TGTGCCTGGAGAAAAGAGGAGAGTAATGAGCAGTTCTTC. This chain links TRBV30 with TRBJ2-1; D is undetermined. Germline V gives CDR1 GTSNPN, CDR2 SVGIG (reference sequence). V lost 3 bases, J lost 7 bases, and 13 bases lay in between. CDR3 size: 13 residues.

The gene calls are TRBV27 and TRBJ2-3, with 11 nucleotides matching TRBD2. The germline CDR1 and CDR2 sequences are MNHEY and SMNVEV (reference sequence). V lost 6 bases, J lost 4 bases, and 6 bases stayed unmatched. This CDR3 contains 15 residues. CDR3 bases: TGTGCCAGCAGCTTGCTAGCGGGGGGCTCAGATACGCAGTATTTT. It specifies CASSLLAGGSDTQYF.

CDR3 bases: TGCGCCAGCAGCTTGGGGGGACAGGCGAACACTGAAGCTTTCTTT. It translates to CASSLGGQANTEAFF. The J gene is TRBJ1-1, the V gene TRBV5-1, with 8 bases identical to TRBD1. The CDR3 covers 15 residues. The germline CDR1 and CDR2 sequences are SGHRS and YFSETQ. V dropped 0 bases and J dropped 1; count of bases not matched to a gene: 2.

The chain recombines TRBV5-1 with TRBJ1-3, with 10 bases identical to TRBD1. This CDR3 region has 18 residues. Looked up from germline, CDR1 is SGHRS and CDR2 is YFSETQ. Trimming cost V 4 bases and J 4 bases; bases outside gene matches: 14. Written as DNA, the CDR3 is TGCGCCAGCAGCCCCGCGCGGGACAGGGGAGTTTCGGGAAACACCATATATTTT. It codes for CASSPARDRGVSGNTIYF.

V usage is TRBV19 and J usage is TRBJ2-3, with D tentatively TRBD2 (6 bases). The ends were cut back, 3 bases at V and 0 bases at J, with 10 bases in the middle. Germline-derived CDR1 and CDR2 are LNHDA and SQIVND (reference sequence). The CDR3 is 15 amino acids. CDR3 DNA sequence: TGTGCCAGTAGTATGCGGGACCCTAGCACAGATACGCAGTATTTT. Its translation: CASSMRDPSTDTQYF.

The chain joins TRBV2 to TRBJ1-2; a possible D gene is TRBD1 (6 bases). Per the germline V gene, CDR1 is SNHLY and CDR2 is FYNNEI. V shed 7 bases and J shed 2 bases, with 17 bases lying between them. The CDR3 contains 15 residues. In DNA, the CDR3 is TGTGCCAGCATAGAAACGGACAGACAAAACTATGGCTACACCTTC. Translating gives CASIETDRQNYGYTF.

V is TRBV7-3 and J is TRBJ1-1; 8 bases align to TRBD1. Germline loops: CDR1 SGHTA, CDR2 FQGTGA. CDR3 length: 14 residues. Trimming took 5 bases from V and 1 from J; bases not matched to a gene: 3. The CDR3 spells CASSATGGNTEAFF. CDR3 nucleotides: TGTGCCAGCAGCGCAACAGGGGGGAACACTGAAGCTTTCTTT.

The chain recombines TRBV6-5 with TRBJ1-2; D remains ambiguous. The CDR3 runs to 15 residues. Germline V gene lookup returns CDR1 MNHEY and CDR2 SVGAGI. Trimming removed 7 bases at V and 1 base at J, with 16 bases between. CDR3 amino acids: CASTPQRAFNYGYTF. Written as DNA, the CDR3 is TGTGCCAGCACTCCTCAGAGGGCCTTTAACTATGGCTACACCTTC.

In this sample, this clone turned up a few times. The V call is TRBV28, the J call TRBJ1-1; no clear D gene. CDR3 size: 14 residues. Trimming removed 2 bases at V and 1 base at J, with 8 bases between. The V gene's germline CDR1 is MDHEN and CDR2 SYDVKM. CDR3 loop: CASSLIRSNTEAFF. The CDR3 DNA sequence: TGTGCCAGCAGTTTAATCAGGTCGAACACTGAAGCTTTCTTT.

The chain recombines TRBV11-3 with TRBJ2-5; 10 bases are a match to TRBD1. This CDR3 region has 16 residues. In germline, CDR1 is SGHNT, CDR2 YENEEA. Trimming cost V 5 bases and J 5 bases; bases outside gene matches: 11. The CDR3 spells CASSPGGTGAGETQYF. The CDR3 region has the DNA TGTGCCAGCAGCCCCGGGGGGACAGGGGCGGGGGAGACCCAGTACTTC.

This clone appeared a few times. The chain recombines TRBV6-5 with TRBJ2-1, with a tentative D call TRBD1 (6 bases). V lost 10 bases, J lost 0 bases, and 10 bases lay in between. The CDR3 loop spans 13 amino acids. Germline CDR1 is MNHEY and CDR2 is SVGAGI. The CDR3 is CATGTYSYNEQFF. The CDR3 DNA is TGTGCCACCGGGACATACTCCTACAATGAGCAGTTCTTC.

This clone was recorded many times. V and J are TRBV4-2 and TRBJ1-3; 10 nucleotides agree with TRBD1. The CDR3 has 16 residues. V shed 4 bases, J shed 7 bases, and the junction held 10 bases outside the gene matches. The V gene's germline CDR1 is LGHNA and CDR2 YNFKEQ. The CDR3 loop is CASSRGQGEGGNTIYF. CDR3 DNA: TGTGCCAGCAGCCGAGGACAGGGGGAAGGTGGGAACACCATATATTTT.

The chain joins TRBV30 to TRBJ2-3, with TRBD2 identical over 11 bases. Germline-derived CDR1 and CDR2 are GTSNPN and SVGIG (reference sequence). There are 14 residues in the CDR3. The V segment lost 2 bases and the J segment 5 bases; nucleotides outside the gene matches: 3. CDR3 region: CAWSPGTSGDTQYF. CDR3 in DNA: TGTGCCTGGAGTCCCGGGACTAGCGGAGATACGCAGTATTTT.

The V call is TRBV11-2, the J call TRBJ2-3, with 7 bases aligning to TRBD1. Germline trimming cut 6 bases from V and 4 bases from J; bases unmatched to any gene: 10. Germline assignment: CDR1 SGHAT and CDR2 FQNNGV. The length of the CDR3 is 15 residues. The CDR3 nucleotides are TGTGCCAGCAGGGAGACAGGGAGATTCCCAGATACGCAGTATTTT. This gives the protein CASRETGRFPDTQYF.

The CDR3 DNA follows: TGTGCCACCACCACAGGGGGCCACAATGAGCAGTTCTTC. Translating it yields CATTTGGHNEQFF. The V call is TRBV2, the J call TRBJ2-1; 9 bases align to TRBD1. Trimming cost V 10 bases and J 5 bases; bases outside gene matches: 6. This CDR3 spans 13 amino acids. The germline V gene has CDR1 SNHLY and CDR2 FYNNEI.

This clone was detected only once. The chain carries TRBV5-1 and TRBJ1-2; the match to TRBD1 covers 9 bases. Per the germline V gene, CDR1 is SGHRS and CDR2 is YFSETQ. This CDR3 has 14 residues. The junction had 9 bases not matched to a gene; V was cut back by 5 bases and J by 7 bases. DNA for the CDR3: TGCGCCAGCAGGGATCACAGGGGGCACGTTGGCTACACCTTC. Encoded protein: CASRDHRGHVGYTF. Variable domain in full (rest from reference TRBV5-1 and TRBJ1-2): KAGVTQTPRYLIKTRGQQVTLSCSPISGHRSVSWYQQTPGQGLQFLFEYFSETQRNKGNFPGRFSGRQFSNSRSEMNVSTLELGDSALYLCASRDHRGHVGYTFGSGTRLTVV.

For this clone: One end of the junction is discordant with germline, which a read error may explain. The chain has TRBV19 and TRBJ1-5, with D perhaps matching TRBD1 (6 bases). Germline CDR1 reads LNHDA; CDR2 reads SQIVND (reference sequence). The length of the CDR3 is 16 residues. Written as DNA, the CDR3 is TGTGCCAGTAGTTTAGAGCAGGGGCGCAGGGGTCAGCCCCAGCATTTT. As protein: CASSLEQGRRGQPQHF.

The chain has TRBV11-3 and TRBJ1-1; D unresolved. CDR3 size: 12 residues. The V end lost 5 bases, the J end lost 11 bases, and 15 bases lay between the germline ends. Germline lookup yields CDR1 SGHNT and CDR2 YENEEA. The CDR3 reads CASSLSSGFAFF. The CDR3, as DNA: TGTGCCAGCAGCCTCTCGTCGGGGTTCGCTTTCTTT.

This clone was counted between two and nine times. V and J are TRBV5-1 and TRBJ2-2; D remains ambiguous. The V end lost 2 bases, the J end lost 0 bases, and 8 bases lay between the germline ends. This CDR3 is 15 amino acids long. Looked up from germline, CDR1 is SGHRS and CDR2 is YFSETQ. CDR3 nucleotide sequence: TGCGCCAGCAGCTTTGGCGCGGCGAACACCGGGGAGCTGTTTTTT. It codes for CASSFGAANTGELFF.

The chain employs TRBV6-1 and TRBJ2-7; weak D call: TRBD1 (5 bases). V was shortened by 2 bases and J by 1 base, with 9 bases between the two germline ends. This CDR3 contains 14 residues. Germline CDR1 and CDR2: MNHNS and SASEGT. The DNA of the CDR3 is TGTGCCAGCAGTGAACAGGGTTTGTCCTACGAGCAGTACGTC. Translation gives CASSEQGLSYEQYV.

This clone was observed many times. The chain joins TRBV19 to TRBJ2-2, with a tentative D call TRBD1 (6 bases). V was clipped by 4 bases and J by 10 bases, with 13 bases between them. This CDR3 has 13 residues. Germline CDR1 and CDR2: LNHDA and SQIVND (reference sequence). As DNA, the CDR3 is TGTGCCAGTAGTACTTTCAGGGGCCAGGAGCTGTTTTTT. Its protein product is CASSTFRGQELFF. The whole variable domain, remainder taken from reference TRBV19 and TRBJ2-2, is DGGITQSPKYLFRKEGQNVTLSCEQNLNHDAMYWYRQDPGQGLRLIYYSQIVNDFQKGDIAEGYSVSREKKESFPLTVTSAQKNPTAFYLCASSTFRGQELFFGEGSRLTVL.

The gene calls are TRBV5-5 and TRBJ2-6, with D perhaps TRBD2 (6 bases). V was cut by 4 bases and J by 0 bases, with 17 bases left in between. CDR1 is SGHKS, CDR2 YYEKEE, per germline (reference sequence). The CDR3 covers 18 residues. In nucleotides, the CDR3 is TGTGCCAGCAGCCCCGGACACGGAGGGGCCTCTGGGGCCAACGTCCTGACTTTC. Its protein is CASSPGHGGASGANVLTF.

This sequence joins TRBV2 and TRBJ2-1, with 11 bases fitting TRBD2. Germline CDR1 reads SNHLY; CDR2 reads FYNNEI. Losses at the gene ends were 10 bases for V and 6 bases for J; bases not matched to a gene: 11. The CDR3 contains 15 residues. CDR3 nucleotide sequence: TGTGCCAAAGGGCTAGCGGGGGGCTCTTCCAATGAGCAGTTCTTC. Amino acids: CAKGLAGGSSNEQFF.

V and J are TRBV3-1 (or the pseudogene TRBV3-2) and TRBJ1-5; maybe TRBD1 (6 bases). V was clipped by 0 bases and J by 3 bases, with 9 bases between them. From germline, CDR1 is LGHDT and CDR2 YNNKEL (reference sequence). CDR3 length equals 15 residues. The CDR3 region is CASSQDPGDNQPQHF. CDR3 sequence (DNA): TGTGCCAGCAGCCAAGATCCAGGGGACAATCAGCCCCAGCATTTT.

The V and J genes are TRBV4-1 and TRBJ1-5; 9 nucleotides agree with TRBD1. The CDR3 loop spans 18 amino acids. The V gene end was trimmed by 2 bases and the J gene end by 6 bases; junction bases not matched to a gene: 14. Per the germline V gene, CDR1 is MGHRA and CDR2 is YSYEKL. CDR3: CASSQLRTGEFVGQPQHF. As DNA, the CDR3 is TGCGCCAGCAGCCAACTTCGGACAGGGGAATTCGTAGGTCAGCCCCAGCATTTT.